The 21 T cell receptor beta chains below come from one sample, sequenced in a study of control samples from healthy donors and cancer patients. Here immunoSEQ multiplex PCR was the method, and the copy in TCRdb shows in-frame clones only, minus some. The sample yields 150,000 to 160,000 clones, about 93% seen once. Sequences were obtained from blood. All receptors come from a man aged 45-65 years in good health.

The V call is TRBV20-1, the J call TRBJ1-5, with a tentative D call TRBD1 (6 bases). The CDR3 runs to 14 residues. CDR1 DFQATT and CDR2 SNEGSKA come from the germline V gene (reference sequence). With 3 bases removed from V and 4 bases from J, the gap between germline ends came to 13 bases. CDR3 sequence: CSASASGTNQPQHF. The CDR3 DNA reads as TGCAGTGCTAGTGCCTCCGGGACAAATCAGCCCCAGCATTTT.

The chain combines TRBV7-3 with TRBJ2-3, with D possibly TRBD2 on 7 matching bases. Per the germline V gene, CDR1 is SGHTA and CDR2 is FQGTGA. V was cut by 5 bases and J by 4 bases, with 13 bases left in between. The CDR3 contains 14 residues. The DNA of the CDR3 is TGTGCCAGCAGCCGACAGGCGGGAGCAGATACGCAGTATTTT. Its protein product is CASSRQAGADTQYF.

This chain joins TRBV6-6 and TRBJ2-1, with TRBD2 matching over 7 bases. Germline values: CDR1 MNHNY, CDR2 SVGAGI (reference sequence). V dropped 6 bases and J dropped 7; count of bases not matched to a gene: 0. This CDR3 region has 11 residues. The CDR3 DNA reads TGTGCCAGCAGGGGAGGGAATGAGCAGTTCTTC. Translated, it gives CASRGGNEQFF.

The V call is TRBV19, the J call TRBJ2-1; possibly TRBD1 for D (6 bases). CDR3 length: 14 residues. CDR1 LNHDA and CDR2 SQIVND come from the germline V gene (reference sequence). V shed 0 bases and J shed 5 bases, with 8 bases lying between them. The DNA of the CDR3 is TGTGCCAGTAGTATAGATTCAGGGGACAATGAGCAGTTCTTC. As protein: CASSIDSGDNEQFF.

This rearrangement joins TRBV30 to TRBJ1-3; no definite D call. The CDR3 is 12 amino acids. Germline V lookup: CDR1 GTSNPN, CDR2 SVGIG (reference sequence). Trimming shortened V by 5 bases and J by 4 bases, and 9 bases separated the two germline ends. CDR3 nucleotide sequence: TGTGCCTGGCAGGCCGGGGGAAACACCATATATTTT. It translates to CAWQAGGNTIYF.

The CDR3 loop is CASSIANPLPNNEQFF. The CDR3 region has the DNA TGTGCCAGTAGTATAGCGAACCCCCTCCCGAACAATGAGCAGTTCTTC. V is TRBV19 and J is TRBJ2-1; D unresolved. The CDR3 consists of 16 residues. In germline, CDR1 is LNHDA, CDR2 SQIVND (reference sequence). V gave up 1 base and J gave up 5 bases, with 15 bases separating them.

This clone showed up just once. This chain joins TRBV7-9 and TRBJ2-5; D uncertain. This CDR3 is 15 amino acids long. V lost 3 bases and J lost 0, with 11 bases in between. Germline CDR1 reads SEHNR; CDR2 reads FQNEAQ (reference sequence). The CDR3 DNA follows: TGTGCCAGCAGCTTGCTAGTATTGTACCAAGAGACCCAGTACTTC. Protein product: CASSLLVLYQETQYF.

This chain connects TRBV28 to TRBJ1-2; no reliable D call. The CDR3 has 13 amino acids. V was shortened by 5 bases and J by 0 bases, with 7 bases between the two germline ends. CDR1 is MDHEN, CDR2 SYDVKM, per germline. CDR3 in DNA: TGTGCCAGCAGTCAAACCCCTAACTATGGCTACACCTTC. Its translation: CASSQTPNYGYTF.

This chain joins TRBV19 and TRBJ2-5; TRBD1 is a possible D gene (5 bases). CDR1 is LNHDA and CDR2 is SQIVND in the germline V gene (reference sequence). Trimming left V 3 bases short and J 7 bases short, with 15 bases between. The CDR3 is made up of 14 amino acids. CDR3 in amino acids: CASSILDRTGTQYF. CDR3 DNA: TGTGCCAGTAGTATCCTCGACAGAACTGGGACCCAGTACTTC.

The V gene is TRBV15, the J gene TRBJ1-6; 10 positions agree with TRBD1. Trimming took 8 bases from V and 8 from J; bases not matched to a gene: 9. This CDR3 is built from 15 residues. Germline loops: CDR1 LNHNV, CDR2 YYDKDF (reference sequence). The CDR3: CATRPWDRGDSPLHF. The CDR3, as DNA: TGTGCCACCCGGCCCTGGGACAGGGGAGATTCACCCCTCCACTTT.

The V and J genes are TRBV29-1 and TRBJ1-2; D gene uncertain. The V end lost 0 bases, the J end lost 4 bases, and 12 bases lay between the germline ends. Germline lookup yields CDR1 SQVTM and CDR2 ANQGSEA. The CDR3 totals 14 residues. CDR3 region: CSVEDLGGVYGYTF. The CDR3 nucleotides are TGCAGCGTTGAAGATCTGGGAGGAGTCTATGGCTACACCTTC.

This chain uses TRBV11-3 with TRBJ2-1; D is ambiguous. V gave up 3 bases and J gave up 0 bases, with 6 bases separating them. The length of the CDR3 is 14 residues. Germline CDR1 reads SGHNT; CDR2 reads YENEEA. This chain's CDR3 is CASSFGVSYNEQFF. CDR3 sequence (DNA): TGTGCCAGCAGCTTCGGAGTCTCCTACAATGAGCAGTTCTTC. Full variable domain (remainder filled in from reference TRBV11-3 and TRBJ2-1): EAGVVQSPRYKIIEKKQPVAFWCNPISGHNTLYWYLQNLGQGPELLIRYENEEAVDDSQLPKDRFSAERLKGVDSTLKIQPAELGDSAVYLCASSFGVSYNEQFFGPGTRLTVL.

Here the CDR3 reads CAEGDTETQYF. CDR3 coding DNA: TGTGCCGAAGGGGACACAGAGACCCAGTACTTC. This chain links TRBV2 with TRBJ2-5; D is possibly TRBD1 (6 bases). Germline CDR1 and CDR2: SNHLY and FYNNEI. The CDR3 covers 11 residues. The V and J ends lost 11 bases and 4 bases respectively, with 11 bases between them.

The V gene is TRBV5-1, the J gene TRBJ2-1; 14 bases line up with TRBD2. Per the germline V gene, CDR1 is SGHRS and CDR2 is YFSETQ. The junction had 17 bases not matched to a gene; V was cut back by 4 bases and J by 5 bases. The CDR3 is 20 residues long. The CDR3 sequence: CASSLSLTSGRVGQNNEQFF. The CDR3 DNA follows: TGCGCCAGCAGCCTTTCCCTGACTAGCGGGAGGGTTGGACAAAACAATGAGCAGTTCTTC.

J is TRBJ2-1 and V is TRBV3-1 (or the pseudogene TRBV3-2); D ambiguous. CDR1 LGHDT and CDR2 YNNKEL come from the germline V gene (reference sequence). This CDR3 spans 16 amino acids. V was shortened by 0 bases and J by 0 bases, with 9 bases between the two germline ends. The CDR3: CASSQDPGSSYNEQFF. For the CDR3, the DNA is TGTGCCAGCAGCCAAGATCCAGGCAGCTCCTACAATGAGCAGTTCTTC.

V is TRBV30 and J is TRBJ1-6; possibly TRBD1 for D (5 bases). The CDR3 extends over 12 amino acids. The ends were cut back, 0 bases at V and 14 bases at J, with 11 bases in the middle. Germline CDR1 reads GTSNPN; CDR2 reads SVGIG (reference sequence). The CDR3 nucleotides read TGTGCCTGGAGTGTAGGGGATAGGGCCCTCCACTTT. It translates to CAWSVGDRALHF.

This clone has a single count. The chain is built from TRBV2 and TRBJ1-1; the D gene is possibly TRBD1 (6 bases). The V gene's germline CDR1 is SNHLY and CDR2 FYNNEI. The CDR3 is 15 residues long. The ends were cut back, 1 base at V and 2 bases at J, with 11 bases in the middle. The CDR3 bases are TGTGCCAGCAGTGAAGGGTCCAGGGGAAACACTGAAGCTTTCTTT. The encoded protein is CASSEGSRGNTEAFF.

To note about this clone: Other nucleotide sequences in the sample specify the same CDR3. J is TRBJ1-5 and V is TRBV10-3, with D unclear. V lost 0 bases and J lost 4, with 7 bases in between. CDR3 length: 14 residues. Germline assignment: CDR1 ENHRY and CDR2 SYGVKD. CDR3: CAISESSGNQPQHF. The DNA for the CDR3 is TGTGCCATCAGTGAGTCATCCGGGAATCAGCCCCAGCATTTT.

J is TRBJ1-2 and V is TRBV9; D possibly corresponds to TRBD1 (5 bases). Trimming left V 6 bases short and J 5 bases short, with 14 bases between. The CDR3 totals 13 residues. Germline V gives CDR1 SGDLS, CDR2 YYNGEE. CDR3 amino acids: CASMGDGTYGYTF. The CDR3 nucleotides read TGTGCCAGCATGGGAGACGGGACTTATGGCTACACCTTC.

The chain has TRBV5-1 and TRBJ2-7, with 10 bases fitting TRBD2. With 1 base clipped from V and 4 bases from J, the junction kept 8 bases outside the gene matches. From germline, CDR1 is SGHRS and CDR2 YFSETQ. This CDR3 is built from 16 residues. The CDR3 bases are TGCGCCAGCAGCTTGAATCTAGCGGGAGCGCAGTACGAGCAGTACTTC. Protein: CASSLNLAGAQYEQYF.

This clone was recorded once. The chain joins TRBV5-1 to TRBJ2-2; D gene uncertain. Trimming left V 0 bases short and J 4 bases short, with 10 bases between. The CDR3 extends over 15 amino acids. Germline-derived CDR1 and CDR2 are SGHRS and YFSETQ. CDR3 bases: TGCGCCAGCAGCTTGGTACCGGATCCCACCGGGGAGCTGTTTTTT. This translates into CASSLVPDPTGELFF.